The 10 T cell receptor beta chains given below trace back to one sample, sequenced in a study of cytomegalovirus exposure and HLA in healthy donors. Here immunoSEQ multiplex PCR was the method, and the copy in TCRdb shows in-frame clones only, minus some. The data contain tens of thousands of clones, roughly 94% of them singletons. The sequencing sample was made of PBMCs. These receptors all come from a man aged 18 to 29 in good health and CMV-seropositive.

This clone was detected only a few times. V gene TRBV9 combines with J gene TRBJ2-7; TRBD2 is a possible D gene (6 bases). The CDR3 spans 13 residues. The V end lost 9 bases, the J end lost 5 bases, and 18 bases lay between the germline ends. Per germline, CDR1 SGDLS and CDR2 YYNGEE. This CDR3 is CAIRGAQMDEQYF. The CDR3 bases are TGTGCCATTCGCGGGGCCCAAATGGACGAGCAGTACTTC.

The V gene is TRBV4-3, the J gene TRBJ2-7; 9 positions agree with TRBD2. Per germline, CDR1 LGHNA and CDR2 YSLEER. The CDR3 covers 13 residues. J lost 9 bases, V lost 5 bases, and 8 bases had no gene match. DNA for the CDR3: TGCGCCAGCAGCGCCCATTCGGGACTAGCGCAGTACTTC. Its protein product is CASSAHSGLAQYF.

The chain employs TRBV4-3 and TRBJ1-1; D is uncertain. V gave up 4 bases and J gave up 2 bases, with 11 bases separating them. The CDR3 has 14 residues. The germline V gene encodes CDR1 LGHNA and CDR2 YSLEER. CDR3 residues: CASSPWRGNTEAFF. The DNA for the CDR3 is TGCGCCAGCAGCCCCTGGCGGGGTAACACTGAAGCTTTCTTT.

The sample holds one count of this clone. This chain uses TRBV6-1 with TRBJ2-1, with D possibly being TRBD1 (6 bases). CDR1 MNHNS and CDR2 SASEGT come from the germline V gene. The CDR3 consists of 15 residues. Trimming removed 7 bases from V and 2 bases from J, with 15 bases in between. CDR3 residues: CASTLNREPYNEQFF. In nucleotides, the CDR3 is TGTGCCAGCACCCTTAACAGGGAACCCTACAATGAGCAGTTCTTC.

The J gene is TRBJ1-5, the V gene TRBV19; TRBD1 matches at 8 bases. The germline gives CDR1 LNHDA, CDR2 SQIVND (reference sequence). The V gene end was trimmed by 7 bases and the J gene end by 2 bases; junction bases not matched to a gene: 7. The CDR3 consists of 15 residues. This CDR3 is CASTLRGQGNQPQHF. The DNA for the CDR3 is TGTGCCAGTACCCTAAGGGGACAGGGCAATCAGCCCCAGCATTTT.

V is TRBV10-1 and J is TRBJ1-3; 7 bases line up with TRBD1. CDR1 and CDR2 from the germline V gene are WNHNN and SYGVQD (reference sequence). Trimming took 9 bases from V and 4 from J; bases not matched to a gene: 15. The CDR3 covers 16 residues. Here the CDR3 DNA reads TGCGCCAGAATTACCCTAGGGGGCGCCGACGGAAACACCATATATTTT. Encoded protein: CARITLGGADGNTIYF.

The V call is TRBV10-1, the J call TRBJ2-7, with 11 bases fitting TRBD2. The junction had 4 bases not matched to a gene; V was cut back by 0 bases and J by 3 bases. CDR3 length: 16 amino acids. Per the germline V gene, CDR1 is WNHNN and CDR2 is SYGVQD (reference sequence). CDR3 loop: CASSESPSGGFYEQYF. CDR3 coding DNA: TGCGCCAGCAGTGAGTCCCCTAGCGGGGGGTTCTACGAGCAGTACTTC.

The chain combines TRBV27 with TRBJ2-1; possible D gene TRBD1, 6 bases. The CDR3 has 15 residues. V was pared by 4 bases and J by 7 bases, with 17 bases between. In germline, CDR1 is MNHEY, CDR2 SMNVEV (reference sequence). Written as DNA, the CDR3 is TGTGCCAGCAGTTCTGTGGCAGGGACATTTAATGAGCAGTTCTTC. Protein sequence: CASSSVAGTFNEQFF.

Comments on this clone: At one end, the junction sequence differs from germline, possibly due to a read error. The CDR3 sequence: CASSFDRESSPLHF. CDR3 DNA: TGTGCCAGCAGTTTCGACAGGGAGTCTTCACCCCTCCACTTT. The chain employs TRBV10-3 and TRBJ1-6; 7 bases align to TRBD1. The CDR3 totals 14 residues. The germline V gene has CDR1 ENHRY and CDR2 SYGVKD.

This chain joins TRBV12-5 and TRBJ1-5; tentative D call: TRBD1 (5 bases). Germline assignment: CDR1 LGHNT and CDR2 FRNRAP. Trimming removed 4 bases at V and 2 bases at J, with 15 bases between. CDR3 size: 16 residues. For the CDR3, the DNA is TGTGCTAGTGGTTCCTCGCCGGGGGTCGGCAATCAGCCCCAGCATTTT. This codes for CASGSSPGVGNQPQHF. Full variable domain (rest looked up from reference TRBV12-5 and TRBJ1-5): DARVTQTPRHKVTEMGQEVTMRCQPILGHNTVFWYRQTMMQGLELLAYFRNRAPLDDSGMPKDRFSAEMPDATLATLKIQPSEPRDSAVYFCASGSSPGVGNQPQHFGDGTRLSIL.